One TCR beta chain is described in this entry. This sample was included in a study of shared clonotypes between healthy human individuals. The CDR3 is 17 amino acids. CDR1 is LNHNV and CDR2 is YYDKDF in the germline V gene (reference sequence). Between the trimmed V and J ends, which lost 0 bases and 3 bases, there was a span of 15 bases. CD45RO negativity and positive selection for CCR7 defined naive CD8 cells, a population that excluded terminally differentiated effector memory CD45RA+ cells. This table comes from immunoSEQ multiplex PCR, and its TCRdb copy is limited to in-frame clones, with some not included. Here the sample spans around 2,000,000 clones, just under 95% being singletons.

The source material was naive CD8+ T cells sorted from blood. This clonotype was sampled from a man between 18 and 35 years old in good health. The chain uses TRBV15 and TRBJ2-1; D call uncertain. For the CDR3, the DNA is TGTGCCACCAGCAGAGACCAGCTAGAAGGCTACTACAATGAGCAGTTCTTC. This codes for CATSRDQLEGYYNEQFF.